This T cell receptor beta chain originates from a study of cytomegalovirus exposure and HLA in healthy donors (dated by TCRdb to about 2017). As for the study more broadly: An earlier analysis of 550 to 700 of the donors reported about 250 Gb of sequence data and 120 million or so unique TCR beta sequences from about 180 million T cells. Of the 350 to 450 genotyped donors, 65% to 90% fell in the genetic ancestry cluster associated with self-reported Caucasian donors. Rather than drawing on any new phenotypic data, the later analysis identified candidate immune exposures from TCR beta sequences and the way those sequences occurred across donors. A later genetic analysis took genome-wide SNP genotypes for about three fifths of the 666 donors and used that subset as a discovery cohort. All discovery cohort repertoires had been generated using a single sequencing platform. The aim of the study was to test whether cataloging public T cell receptors could identify signatures of past pathogen exposure. Typing coverage differed by locus: A, B, C, DRB1 and DQB1 were typed in roughly 620-630 donors, DQA1 in roughly 510, DPA1 in around 580, and DPB1 in roughly 470. HLA typing included class I and class II loci at four-digit resolution. An early release covering some 640 HLA-typed donors comprised approximately 300 gigabases of sequencing data and around 85 million unique TCR sequences. An earlier analysis of several hundred of the donors applied high-throughput TCR beta sequencing to assess whether each TCR beta V gene segment acted as functional or pseudogenic. Across 300 to 400 genotyped donors of the cohort, an average of roughly 250,000 unique TCR beta nucleotide sequences per donor were sequenced, and approximately 17% of those sequences were non-productive. Besides the first cohort of 666 subjects, a separate validation cohort made up of 120 different subjects was used. The T cell repertoires of several hundred subjects were profiled by immunosequencing and related to cytomegalovirus serostatus. About five DR-DQ haplotypes were treated as single units for association and clustering because of strong linkage in the cohort. A later analysis re-analyzed previously published TCR beta repertoires from 600 to 850 donors and added high-resolution HLA genotyping to study TCR occurrence patterns. Alongside the repertoire data, information on donor age, sex, ethnicity and CMV serostatus was compiled. High-throughput TCR immunosequencing, statistical association of individual TCRs with disease status, and machine learning were combined to predict cytomegalovirus infection status. Study-wide conclusions, independent of this receptor: The 87-base-pair reads could not distinguish some IMGT-functional V segments, including TRBV6-2 and TRBV6-3, so those segments were excluded. In a later genetic analysis, fewer N-insertions in productive TCRs were reported among donors in an Asian-associated ancestry cluster than the roughly 700-donor mean. The cohort was sequenced for TCR beta chains only, and without alpha or paired-chain data the features that could be detected were limited. In a later analysis, most CMV-associated TCR beta chains were found to appear HLA-restricted, with HLA associations seemingly driven largely by CMV exposure. The earlier analysis of 587 of the donors excluded about 16 rarely observed V segments, including chromosome 9 orphons, because counts were too low. The study gave a list of around 170 TCR beta chains associated with cytomegalovirus. In vitro tests confirmed that a few of the cytomegalovirus-associated TCR beta chains recognize cytomegalovirus antigens. According to a later analysis, TCR association rates differed among HLA loci, with DRB1 alleles showing the most associated TCRs and HLA-C alleles showing the fewest. A cluster of highly shared sequence variants was judged likely to be a technical artifact of the sequencing pipeline. Compared with equally common non-associated chains, HLA-associated TCR beta chains in a later analysis were more clonally expanded and had lower generation probabilities. When HLA alleles, especially DR and DQ, strongly co-occurred, TCR associations were difficult to assign to individual alleles. The classifier was reported to diagnose cytomegalovirus status with high specificity and sensitivity in both the original cohort and the validation cohort. Because some donors lacked HLA typing at each locus, the association tests relied only on the typed subset. A later genetic analysis associated a missense DCLRE1C variant with V-gene and J-gene trimming of TCR beta chains, and an independent cohort replicated the association. Roughly uniform sequencing depth across donors was assumed in presence/absence analyses, although this assumption may not hold. In an earlier analysis of 587 of the donors, most TCR beta V segments appeared in productive rearrangements about 87% or about 30% of the time, broadly matching IMGT annotations. Across donors, most TCR sequences were observed very rarely, whereas some public TCRs were present in many individuals. Several of the top co-occurrence clusters appeared to be linked to parvovirus B19, influenza, CMV and Epstein-Barr virus, according to a later analysis. CMV serostatus was the only immune exposure information available for the cohort. At a false discovery rate of 0.05, a later analysis linked 16,000 or so TCR beta sequences to specific HLA alleles. A further reported finding was that TCR beta sequences accurately predicted the HLA-A and HLA-B alleles for most subjects in the first cohort. Linkage disequilibrium might explain the correlated functional status among segregating V segments, but an unknown experimental factor could not be ruled out. The authors suggested that the approach could potentially be extended to other disease states and immunological phenotypes.

This clone is a singleton in its sample. No cognate antigen has been identified for it. Base qualities are not recorded, but no much larger clone differs from it by a single base. In total, 600 or so healthy bone marrow donors made up the cohort. Cohort members were all nominally healthy when sampled, although unrecorded immune exposures were likely present. The donor tested CMV seropositive, placing the donor among the 250 to 350 seropositive members of the cohort. Each donor provided a peripheral blood sample, and peripheral blood mononuclear cells were used for TCR beta sequencing. Genomic DNA extraction from the blood cell samples was performed with the Qiagen DNeasy Blood Extraction Kit. From cysteine to phenylalanine, the CDR3 is 17 amino acids long. Only the CDR3 portion is preserved as DNA: 51 bases, with reading frame beginning at the first base. The V end gives up 4 bases and the J end 2 bases, leaving 8 bases in the junction not matched to a gene. CDR1 and CDR2 (SGHNT, YYREEE) derive from the germline V gene (reference sequence).

Library preparation was by the immunoSEQ multiplex PCR assay. For the multiplex PCR, a mixture combining 60 forward primers for TCR Vbeta segments and 13 reverse primers for TCR Jbeta segments was used. A multiplex PCR assay on genomic DNA amplified the CDR3 region of rearranged TCR beta genes. The Illumina HiSeq System was used to sequence the amplified TCR beta libraries as 87-base-pair reads. In the source study's methods: A later analysis tallied 80 million to 95 million unique TCR beta chains across the 666 repertoires, and some 12 million of those chains were shared by two or more donors. Raw reads were error-corrected and collapsed into unique sequences by a nearest-neighbor algorithm in which closely related sequences were merged to remove PCR and sequencing errors. Alignment of CDR3 sequences to IMGT reference sequences was used to assign V, D and J gene segments. For a sequence to be retained, at least a six-nucleotide match to both a V gene segment and a J gene segment was required. A rearrangement counted as productive if the CDR3 had no stop codons and remained in frame with V and J, and every other rearrangement counted as non-productive. CDR3 was defined by IMGT convention, running from the second conserved V-encoded cysteine to the conserved J-encoded phenylalanine. The earlier analysis of a few hundred of the donors excluded sequences that lacked an unambiguous match to a single V gene segment. An earlier analysis of fewer than 750 of the donors classified V segments as functional when productive rearrangements were above 56.7% and as segregating when the standard deviation between donors was above 5%. To diagnose cytomegalovirus status from the catalog of TCR beta chain sequences, a statistical classification framework was built. A later analysis assigned V and J genes by comparing TCR nucleotide sequences with IMGT/GENE-DB human TR gene sequences. The TCRdist pipeline was used in a later analysis to assign CDR3 sequences and most-parsimonious VDJ recombination scenarios. In a later analysis, every TCR beta chain was defined by the combination of its CDR3 amino acid sequence and its V-gene family, and reads without a unique V-gene family were dropped. In a later analysis, 450 to 600 highly shared, low-generation-probability nucleotide sequences were removed to address suspected cross-contamination and a sequencing artifact. For each public chain, a later analysis derived a clonal expansion index from normalized ranks of inferred template counts within each repertoire. In a later analysis, generation probabilities were computed using a VDJ recombination model fitted to out-of-frame rearrangements, and the results were checked against IGoR. In a later analysis, hypergeometric tests were used to score TCR-TCR, TCR-HLA and TCR-CMV co-occurrence, with a repertoire-size bias correction applied to TCR pairs. To estimate false discovery rates, a later analysis permuted the HLA or CMV assignments 20 times. In a later analysis, co-occurring TCRs were grouped using DBSCAN, and TCRdist sequence similarity was added for clustering within HLA-allele-positive subsets. Repertoires with fewer than 30,000 or more than 120,000 public chains, plus five repertoires with anomalous nucleotide sharing, were excluded from co-occurrence clustering. Held by TCRdb, this immuneACCESS table contains in-frame sequences only and omits some clones. Under half of the omission traces to an unresolved V gene where checked; the cause of the rest is unknown. That table is the source of V, J and clone size, and D and trimming were worked out from the DNA. Here the sample has 150,000 to 200,000 clones; 77% occur a single time. The ten biggest clones cover 1.2% to 1.5% of the sample.

This chain joins TRBV5-4 to TRBJ2-7; 14 bases in the middle match TRBD2. The clonotype comes from a woman younger than 45 in good health and CMV-seropositive. Sample: PBMCs. The bases are TGTGCCAGCAGCGCGGGACTAGCGGGAGAAGGCGCCTACGAGCAGTACTTC. Translation gives CASSAGLAGEGAYEQYF.